The 10 T cell receptor beta chains given below trace back to one sample, sequenced in a study of T-cell memory formation after mild COVID-19. TCRdb ran MiXCR on the 5' RACE reads and lists one entry per CDR3 protein. The table shows fewer than 90,000 distinct CDR3 sequences, with more than 11% occurring only once. The sample consisted of PBMCs or a T cell subset sorted from them (not recorded which). These receptors originate from an adult woman who had mild COVID-19 (a few samples of this study predate the infection). Cell type and time point are not known.

CDR3 sequence (DNA): TGCAGCGTTGGAGACTTTCGCCTAGGTGAGCAGTACTTC. It codes for CSVGDFRLGEQYF. The chain joins TRBV29-1 to TRBJ2-7; D ambiguous. Germline V gene lookup returns CDR1 SQVTM and CDR2 ANQGSEA. V shed 4 bases and J shed 7 bases, with 17 bases lying between them. The CDR3 runs to 13 residues.

This clonotype was seen a few times. The chain uses TRBV7-9 and TRBJ2-5, with D perhaps TRBD2 (6 bases). The CDR3 covers 13 residues. Trimming removed 5 bases at V and 5 bases at J, with 12 bases between. Germline V CDR1 and CDR2: SEHNR, FQNEAQ (reference sequence). CDR3 amino acids: CASSPEGSETQYF. CDR3 sequence (DNA): TGTGCCAGCAGCCCGGAGGGTTCGGAGACCCAGTACTTC.

This clonotype appeared a few times. The chain has TRBV29-1 and TRBJ2-3, with 10 positions matching TRBD2. The CDR3 contains 16 residues. Trimming at V came to 1 base and at J to 3 bases, leaving 7 bases not matched to a gene. Germline CDR1 and CDR2: SQVTM and ANQGSEA. The CDR3 DNA reads as TGCAGCGTTGAAGTACCGACTAGCGGGCAAACAGATACGCAGTATTTT. Translated: CSVEVPTSGQTDTQYF.

This clonotype came up a few times. The chain is built from TRBV12-3 or TRBV12-4 and TRBJ1-2; 8 positions match TRBD1. V lost 1 base, J lost 4 bases, and 2 bases stayed unmatched. The CDR3 has 14 residues. The DNA of the CDR3 is TGTGCCAGCAGTTTAGGGACAGGGATCTATGGCTACACCTTC. This translates into CASSLGTGIYGYTF.

This clonotype was counted between two and nine times. V usage is TRBV4-1 and J usage is TRBJ2-2; tentative D call: TRBD1 (6 bases). Deletions cut 0 bases from V and 7 bases from J, with 15 bases between. Germline V lookup: CDR1 MGHRA, CDR2 YSYEKL. The CDR3 spans 16 residues. The CDR3 sequence: CASSQEPGDPYGELFF. The CDR3 DNA is TGCGCCAGCAGCCAAGAACCAGGGGACCCCTACGGGGAGCTGTTTTTT.

The chain uses TRBV19 and TRBJ2-6; TRBD1 matches 7 bases. CDR1 and CDR2 from the germline V gene are LNHDA and SQIVND (reference sequence). Trimming cost V 5 bases and J 4 bases; bases outside gene matches: 5. There are 15 residues in the CDR3. This CDR3 is CASSPSGQGANVLTF. In DNA, the CDR3 is TGTGCCAGTAGTCCTTCGGGACAGGGGGCCAACGTCCTGACTTTC.

J is TRBJ2-3 and V is TRBV4-2; possibly TRBD2 for D (7 bases). The V gene lost 0 bases and the J gene lost 8 bases, with 24 bases spanning the gap. Germline V gene lookup returns CDR1 LGHNA and CDR2 YNFKEQ. This CDR3 is built from 18 residues. The CDR3 region is CASSQDRGVLGGGITQYF. CDR3 coding DNA: TGTGCCAGCAGCCAAGATCGGGGCGTGCTTGGCGGGGGCATTACGCAGTATTTT.

CDR3: CASSQGTGSSEAFF. The CDR3 DNA is TGCGCCAGCAGCCAAGGGACAGGGTCGTCTGAAGCTTTCTTT. The genes are TRBV4-1 and TRBJ1-1; 8 nucleotides match TRBD1. The germline CDR1 and CDR2 sequences are MGHRA and YSYEKL. V shed 1 base, J shed 6 bases, and the junction held 4 bases outside the gene matches. The CDR3 length is 14 residues.

This clonotype has more than one count but fewer than ten. The chain couples TRBV5-5 to TRBJ1-1; no definite D call. The germline V and J ends were trimmed by 6 bases and 5 bases, with 20 bases remaining between them. The CDR3 covers 15 residues. The germline gives CDR1 SGHKS, CDR2 YYEKEE (reference sequence). The CDR3, as DNA: TGTGCCAGCAATCTTCTCCTAGACATTCTGACTGAAGCTTTCTTT. Its protein is CASNLLLDILTEAFF.

The V gene is TRBV11-2, the J gene TRBJ2-3; perhaps TRBD2 as D (6 bases). Germline V lookup: CDR1 SGHAT, CDR2 FQNNGV. The CDR3 has 17 residues. Trimming cost V 5 bases and J 2 bases, with 20 bases left between them. The CDR3 loop reads CASSPWSGGKITDTQYF. CDR3 sequence (DNA): TGTGCCAGCAGCCCTTGGTCTGGGGGGAAGATCACAGATACGCAGTATTTT.